The TCR beta chain described here comes from a study of blood T cell repertoires in COVID-19 (TCRdb year 2020). In the study overall: Collaborator samples came from the United States, Italy and Spain and covered acute and convalescent phases of COVID-19. The prospective study material was composed of cDNA or gDNA derived from T cells, B-cell-depleted T cells, or PBMCs. Deeply sampled blood TCRbeta repertoires from subjects exposed to, actively infected with, or recovered from COVID-19 were included in the dataset. A freely available public database, intended as a resource for researchers studying the immune response to SARS-CoV-2, is where the repertoires were released. Samples came from the ongoing ImmuneRACE study (first 160 participants) plus 1,254 subjects from 6 global collaborators. A de-identified subject ID, COVID-19 status, age in years and sex were almost always included in the sample metadata. HLA class I and class II types, where available, came from metadata supplied by the sample provider rather than from assay-based typing. Study-level results and caveats: How much clinical and demographic metadata was included differed by source and by participant, and the metadata was provided uncurated.

Comments on this clone: Its cognate antigen has yet to be identified. No base qualities exist here, and no much larger clone lies one base off it.

The immunoSEQ Assay, a bias-controlled multiplex PCR, was used to amplify TCRbeta CDR3 regions from genomic DNA. In the source study's methods: The number of nucleated cells in each sample was estimated from the amplification of reference gene primers within the assay. Sequence reads were collapsed and filtered to measure the absolute abundance of every unique TCRbeta CDR3 rearrangement. For each sample, productive Simpson clonality was calculated as the square root of Simpson's diversity index over productive rearrangements. Imported from immuneACCESS, the table was reduced by TCRdb to in-frame sequences with V and J called. These copies leave out some clones; in studies compared against another copy, an unresolved V gene accounts for under half, and the cause of the remainder is not known. V and J calls and clone size are those listed in that table; D and trimming were worked out from the DNA. This sample comprises about 300,000 clones, 70% to 90% of them detected only once. Roughly 4% of the sample is taken by the ten largest.

Participants in the prospective study were aged roughly 18 to 100 years, lived in approximately 26 United States geographic areas, and enrolled through a virtual design. To assign participants to cohorts, the prospective study relied on clinical history that participants themselves reported in a screening survey and a study questionnaire. For ImmuneRACE Cohort 3, a participant was defined as recovered based on two consecutive negative NP/OP PCR tests, clearance by a healthcare professional, or resolution of symptoms. In the prospective study, mobile phlebotomists collected whole blood, serum and a nasopharyngeal or oropharyngeal swab from each participant. Over a 2-month period, participants in the prospective study had the option of providing additional blood draws and questionnaires. Blood samples from the prospective study were shipped frozen or at room temperature prior to DNA extraction. This clonotype originated in a man aged 25-40 years who had recovered from COVID-19. What was sequenced was PBMCs or T cells enriched from blood (not recorded which).

CDR3 loop: CASSLMRNTQYF. The DNA sequence is as follows: TGTGCCAGCAGCTTAATGAGGAATACGCAGTATTTT. The rearrangement joined TRBV11-3 to TRBJ2-3, with no confident D gene call. Its CDR3 holds 12 amino acids, cysteine through phenylalanine. Only the CDR3 region is kept as DNA, spanning 36 bases read in frame from base 1. The germline V gene provides CDR1 SGHNT and CDR2 YENEEA. V loses 2 bases of germline sequence and J loses 7 bases, and the interval between the two ends is 7 bases.